The clone carrying this TCR beta chain appeared many times. The source material, RNA transcripts, was used to amplify TCR beta CDR3 regions. The HTBI primer set drove a first-round RT-PCR of the TCR CDR3. MiXCR, run by TCRdb on the multiplex PCR reads, gives a single entry per CDR3 protein. The data contain a few hundred thousand distinct CDR3 sequences, 13% to 15% of them singletons. V shed 1 base, J shed 3 bases, and the junction held 6 bases outside the gene matches. Per the germline V gene, CDR1 is LGHDT and CDR2 is YNNKEL (reference sequence). This CDR3 spans 15 amino acids. This sample was taken from a study of T cells in Graves' hyperthyroidism and ophthalmopathy.

The V gene is TRBV3-1, the J gene TRBJ2-7; 7 bases fit TRBD2. This TCR came from a woman aged 50 to 65 with Graves' hyperthyroidism that later progressed to Graves' ophthalmopathy. The source material was blood. This chain's CDR3 is CASSQGEAGVYEQYF. The CDR3 DNA is TGTGCCAGCAGCCAAGGAGAGGCGGGAGTCTACGAGCAGTACTTC.